These T cell receptor beta chains were read from a single sample in a study of cytomegalovirus exposure and HLA in healthy donors. Sequencing used immunoSEQ multiplex PCR; TCRdb keeps in-frame clones, though not all of them. Of about 200,000 clones in the sample, approximately 80% were seen once. Sequenced input: PBMCs. The origin of the receptors is a middle-aged woman in good health and CMV-seronegative. CDR3s include the opening cysteine and the closing phenylalanine or tryptophan. The D gene is left open where the match is weak. Size tells how often a clone was seen (once, few, many) or the class of an expanded clone, and some rows leave it out.

abundance	j_gene	v_gene	d_gene	len	CDR3nt	CDR3aa
once	TRBJ1-1	TRBV4-2	NA	14	TGTGCCAGCAGCCAAGAGCCAGTGAACACTGAAGCTTTCTTT	CASSQEPVNTEAFF
NA	TRBJ1-5	TRBV27	TRBD1	16	TGTGCCAGCAGTCCGGGACAGGGGAATAGCAATCAGCCCCAGCATTTT	CASSPGQGNSNQPQHF
NA	TRBJ2-7	TRBV18	NA	14	TGTGCCAGCTCACCACTCCCCCACAGTTACGAGCAGTACTTC	CASSPLPHSYEQYF
few	TRBJ1-2	TRBV12-5	TRBD1	15	TGTGCTAGTGGTCCCATGTCCCGGGACAGCTATGGCTACACCTTC	CASGPMSRDSYGYTF
NA	TRBJ2-3	TRBV7-7	NA	15	TGTGCTAGCAGCTTAGGCAGGGGAGACACAGATACGCAGTATTTT	CASSLGRGDTDTQYF
NA	TRBJ2-7	TRBV4-3	NA	15	TGCGCCAGCAGCCAAGTTTCGATGGGGCCCTACGAGCAGTACTTC	CASSQVSMGPYEQYF
NA	TRBJ1-1	TRBV30	TRBD1	14	TGTGCCTGGACCGGACAGGGGCGAGGGACTGAAGCTTTCTTT	CAWTGQGRGTEAFF
NA	TRBJ1-1	TRBV27	TRBD1	17	TGTGCCAACGTACCCCCGGGACAGGATAAGTCGCGGCGGACGGCTTTCTTT	CANVPPGQDKSRRTAFF
NA	TRBJ2-1	TRBV11-1	NA	14	TGTGCCAGCAGCTTATCCGGGACCTACAATGAGCAGTTCTTC	CASSLSGTYNEQFF
NA	TRBJ1-1	TRBV10-3	NA	15	TGTGCCATCAGTGAGCGGGATGTAGGGAACACTGAAGCTTTCTTT	CAISERDVGNTEAFF
NA	TRBJ2-1	TRBV18	TRBD1	15	TGTGCCAGCTCACCGGGACAGGGGGCCGGCGATGAGCAGTTCTTC	CASSPGQGAGDEQFF
NA	TRBJ1-1	TRBV7-9	NA	12	TGTGCCAGCAGACTGGGAGACACTGAAGCTTTCTTT	CASRLGDTEAFF
NA	TRBJ1-1	TRBV12-5	NA	15	TGTGCTAGTGACTCAAACAGGGACACCGGCACTGAAGCTTTCTTT	CASDSNRDTGTEAFF
NA	TRBJ2-5	TRBV9	TRBD2	15	TGTGCCAGCAGTCGGATGACTAGCGGGAGTGAGACCCAGTACTTC	CASSRMTSGSETQYF
NA	TRBJ1-5	TRBV7-2	TRBD1	14	TGTGCCAGCAGCGGACGACAGGGGAATCAGCCCCAGCATTTT	CASSGRQGNQPQHF
NA	TRBJ2-5	TRBV5-5	NA	15	TGTGCCAGCAGCTTGAACGTCCTAGACGGCGAGACCCAGTACTTC	CASSLNVLDGETQYF
once	TRBJ2-4	TRBV4-3	TRBD2	13	TGCGCCAGCAGCCATCCGGGGGGAAACATTCAGTACTTC	CASSHPGGNIQYF
NA	TRBJ2-1	TRBV4-3	TRBD2	18	TGCGCCAGCAGCCAAGATACCCCCGGGACTAGCGGGAACAATGAGCAGTTCTTC	CASSQDTPGTSGNNEQFF
NA	TRBJ2-7	TRBV2	NA	15	TGTGCCAGCCGGATCCGACAGGTCAGCTCCTACGAGCAGTGCTTC	CASRIRQVSSYEQCF
NA	TRBJ2-7	TRBV29-1	NA	12	TGCAGCGGGGTGGCGGAGGCGGGTGAGCAGTACTTC	CSGVAEAGEQYF
few	TRBJ1-3	TRBV5-6	NA	14	TGTGCCAGCTCCCGGGGGTGGTCTGGAAACACCATATATTTT	CASSRGWSGNTIYF
NA	TRBJ1-3	TRBV7-2	NA	15	TGTGCCAGCAGCTTGGGGGGGGGTAGGGCTAACACCATATATTTT	CASSLGGGRANTIYF
NA	TRBJ2-1	TRBV5-1	NA	13	TGCGCCAGCAGGGCGGTTGGGGCCAATGAGCAGTTCTTC	CASRAVGANEQFF
NA	TRBJ2-1	TRBV19	TRBD2	14	TGTGCCAGTAGTAGTTCTAGCGGGAGTTATGAGCAGTTCTTC	CASSSSSGSYEQFF
NA	TRBJ1-1	TRBV20-1	NA	11	TGCAGTGCGCCGGGGGGGACTGAAGCTTTCTTT	CSAPGGTEAFF
NA	TRBJ2-7	TRBV5-4	NA	11	TGTGCCAGCAGCGGCGGGCGGGAGCAGTACTTC	CASSGGREQYF
NA	TRBJ2-7	TRBV5-1	NA	15	TGCGCCAGCAGCCTATCCACCGGGATTACCTACGAGCAGTACTTC	CASSLSTGITYEQYF
NA	TRBJ2-7	TRBV9	TRBD1	15	TGTGCCAGCAGCGCCGTCCCGGGACAGGGATCCGAGCAGTACTTC	CASSAVPGQGSEQYF
NA	TRBJ2-1	TRBV15	TRBD2	16	TGTGCCACCAGCAGAGAGCTAGCGGGAGGGTACAATGAGCAGTTCTTC	CATSRELAGGYNEQFF
NA	TRBJ2-6	TRBV6-1	NA	14	TGTGCCAGCAGTGAAGCGCGGAGGGCCAACGTCCTGACTTTC	CASSEARRANVLTF
NA	TRBJ2-2	TRBV27	TRBD2	15	TGTGCCAGCAAACTTGGCGGACTAGCATCCGGGGAGCTGTTTTTT	CASKLGGLASGELFF
NA	TRBJ2-1	TRBV15	TRBD2	18	TGTGCCACCAGCAGAGTAGCTAGCGGGGTTATTGGCTACAATGAGCAGTTCTTC	CATSRVASGVIGYNEQFF
NA	TRBJ1-2	TRBV7-8	NA	13	TGTGCCAGCAGCTTAGCACAGCAATCTGGCTACACCTTC	CASSLAQQSGYTF